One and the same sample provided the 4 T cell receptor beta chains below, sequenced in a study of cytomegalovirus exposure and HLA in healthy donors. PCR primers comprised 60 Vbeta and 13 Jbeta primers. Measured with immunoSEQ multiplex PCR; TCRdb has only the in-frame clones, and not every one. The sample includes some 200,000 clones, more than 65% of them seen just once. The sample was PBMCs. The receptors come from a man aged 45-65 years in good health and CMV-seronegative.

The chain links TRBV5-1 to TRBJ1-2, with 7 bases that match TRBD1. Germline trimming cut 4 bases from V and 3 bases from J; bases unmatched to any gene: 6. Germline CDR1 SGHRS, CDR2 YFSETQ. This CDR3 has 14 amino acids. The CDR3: CASSAYRGDYGYTF. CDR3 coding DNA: TGCGCCAGCAGCGCCTACAGGGGAGACTATGGCTACACCTTC. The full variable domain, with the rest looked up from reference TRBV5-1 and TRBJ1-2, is KAGVTQTPRYLIKTRGQQVTLSCSPISGHRSVSWYQQTPGQGLQFLFEYFSETQRNKGNFPGRFSGRQFSNSRSEMNVSTLELGDSALYLCASSAYRGDYGYTFGSGTRLTVV.

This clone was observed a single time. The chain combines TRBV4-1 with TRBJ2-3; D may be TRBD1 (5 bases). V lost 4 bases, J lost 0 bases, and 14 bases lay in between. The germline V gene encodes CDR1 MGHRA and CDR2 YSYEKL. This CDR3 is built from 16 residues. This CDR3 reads CASSRQTVPSTDTQYF. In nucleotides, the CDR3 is TGCGCCAGCAGCCGTCAGACAGTACCTAGCACAGATACGCAGTATTTT.

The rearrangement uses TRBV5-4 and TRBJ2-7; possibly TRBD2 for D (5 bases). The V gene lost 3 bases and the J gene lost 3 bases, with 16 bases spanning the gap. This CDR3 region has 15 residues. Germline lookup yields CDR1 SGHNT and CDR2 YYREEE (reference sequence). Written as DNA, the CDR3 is TGTGCCAGCAGCTCGCCGGGTCTAGCTAACTACGAGCAGTACTTC. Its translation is CASSSPGLANYEQYF.

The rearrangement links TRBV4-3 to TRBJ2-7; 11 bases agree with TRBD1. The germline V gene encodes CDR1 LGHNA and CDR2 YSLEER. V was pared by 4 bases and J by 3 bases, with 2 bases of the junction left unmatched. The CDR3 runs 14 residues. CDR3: CASSPGTGGYEQYF. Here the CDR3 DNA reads TGCGCCAGCAGCCCAGGGACAGGGGGCTACGAGCAGTACTTC.